The 9 T cell receptor beta chains below all came from one sample that was sequenced in a study of T cell repertoires in cytomegalovirus infection. TCRdb reanalysed the reads using MiXCR and keeps one entry per CDR3 protein. The profile shows about 740,000 distinct CDR3 sequences, less than 40% of them singletons. Sequences were obtained from PBMCs. These receptors were collected from a human donor in good health (CMV status not recorded). Some clones in this sample may be carry-over from other donors' samples.

Concerning this clonotype itself: With a much larger clone just one base away, this may be a read error. The rearrangement uses TRBV7-3 and TRBJ1-1; D might be TRBD1 (6 bases). The germline CDR1 and CDR2 sequences are SGHTA and FQGTGA. There are 13 residues in the CDR3. The CDR3 here is CASSLGGLTESFF. The DNA of the CDR3 is TGTGCCAGCAGCTTGGGGGGGCTCACTGAATCTTTCTTT.

V gene TRBV19 combines with J gene TRBJ1-5, with D uncertain. Deletions cut 5 bases from V and 7 bases from J, with 12 bases between. The CDR3 has 13 amino acids. Germline V gene data show CDR1 as LNHDA and CDR2 as SQIVND (reference sequence). The chain's CDR3 is CASSEPPRQPQHF. For the CDR3, the DNA is TGTGCCAGTAGTGAACCCCCGCGGCAGCCCCAGCATTTT.

The chain carries TRBV11-1 and TRBJ2-1, with 7 bases aligning to TRBD2. Germline CDR1 SGHAT, CDR2 FQDESV (reference sequence). The CDR3 loop spans 16 amino acids. The ends lost 5 bases at V and 8 bases at J; junction bases unmatched: 15. CDR3 nucleotides: TGTGCCAGCAGCCCTCTCAGCGGGGTCGCTCATGATGAGCAGTTCTTC. Its translation is CASSPLSGVAHDEQFF.

This clonotype was recorded many times. V gene TRBV7-2 combines with J gene TRBJ2-7; 8 bases match TRBD2. The trim removed 7 bases at V and 5 bases at J, leaving 10 bases unmatched. The CDR3 is made up of 14 amino acids. Germline V gene data show CDR1 as SGHTA and CDR2 as FQGNSA. CDR3 amino acids: CASTPGGARNEQYF. CDR3 coding DNA: TGTGCCAGCACCCCCGGGGGGGCTAGAAACGAGCAGTACTTC.

This clonotype was observed a single time. The J gene is TRBJ2-2, the V gene TRBV7-4, with 7 bases that match TRBD2. CDR1 is SGHVT and CDR2 is SQSDAQ in the germline V gene. V was clipped by 0 bases and J by 5 bases; unmatched bases: 6. The CDR3 extends over 16 amino acids. The CDR3 DNA follows: TGTGCCAGCAGCTTAGCGGGGAGGGCCGTTACCGGGGAGCTGTTTTTT. Translated: CASSLAGRAVTGELFF.

The chain links TRBV10-3 to TRBJ1-1; D remains unclear. Trimming removed 2 bases from V and 2 bases from J, with 6 bases in between. Germline-derived CDR1 and CDR2 are ENHRY and SYGVKD. This CDR3 comprises 13 residues. This CDR3 reads CAISEIGNTEAFF. The DNA of the CDR3 is TGTGCCATCAGTGAGATTGGCAACACTGAAGCTTTCTTT.

This clonotype was counted a few times. The CDR3 sequence is CASSIGPGKETQYF. For the CDR3, the DNA is TGTGCCAGTAGTATTGGGCCGGGAAAAGAGACCCAGTACTTC. The chain carries TRBV19 and TRBJ2-5, with D possibly TRBD2 on 5 matching bases. The CDR3 is 14 amino acids. Per germline, CDR1 LNHDA and CDR2 SQIVND (reference sequence). Trimming stripped 3 bases from V and 3 bases from J, with 11 bases between.

The chain has TRBV12-3 or TRBV12-4 and TRBJ2-7, with TRBD1 matching over 8 bases. Losses at the gene ends were 4 bases for V and 3 bases for J; bases not matched to a gene: 11. The length of the CDR3 is 16 residues. CDR3 protein: CASSYRTGPDYYEQYF. CDR3 DNA: TGTGCCAGCAGTTATCGGACAGGGCCCGACTACTACGAGCAGTACTTC.

The rearrangement uses TRBV27 and TRBJ2-4, with D possibly being TRBD1 (6 bases). CDR3 length equals 17 residues. CDR1 is MNHEY, CDR2 SMNVEV, per germline (reference sequence). The germline V and J ends were trimmed by 5 bases and 0 bases, with 17 bases remaining between them. CDR3 loop: CASSLQYGGLAKNIQYF. Here the CDR3 DNA reads TGTGCCAGCAGTCTACAATATGGGGGCTTAGCCAAAAACATTCAGTACTTC.